Below are 14 T cell receptor beta chains sequenced from a single sample in a study of ipilimumab plus nivolumab after autologous stem cell transplantation. The data were produced by immunoSEQ multiplex PCR, yet TCRdb's version contains in-frame clones alone and is incomplete. The sample carries approximately 84,000 clones, 75% to 85% recorded once. The input for sequencing was PBMCs, taken in a trial of ipilimumab plus nivolumab as post-transplant consolidation. These receptors originate from a male donor with diffuse large B-cell lymphoma.

The chain has TRBV18 and TRBJ1-4; D perhaps matches TRBD1 (5 bases). The CDR3 has 13 amino acids. The germline V gene has CDR1 KGHSH and CDR2 LQKENI. V was pared by 3 bases and J by 8 bases, with 10 bases between. DNA of the CDR3: TGTGCCAGCTCACCCAGGGAGGTCGAAAAACTGTTTTTT. Amino acid sequence: CASSPREVEKLFF.

The chain couples TRBV5-4 to TRBJ2-3, with D possibly called TRBD1 or TRBD2 (5 bases each). The CDR3 contains 15 residues. V dropped 10 bases and J dropped 5 bases, with 23 bases sitting between them. The germline CDR1 and CDR2 sequences are SGHNT and YYREEE (reference sequence). The CDR3 bases are TGTGCCTATAGGGAGCCGGGGCCAGGAGGAGATACGCAGTATTTT. Residues: CAYREPGPGGDTQYF.

The gene calls are TRBV5-6 and TRBJ2-7; D is possibly TRBD1 (5 bases). The CDR3 contains 16 residues. Germline CDR1 is SGHDT and CDR2 is YYEEEE. Deletions cut 4 bases from V and 0 bases from J, with 17 bases between. The CDR3 loop reads CASSLLGVRSSYEQYF. The CDR3 nucleotides read TGTGCCAGCAGCCTATTAGGGGTAAGGAGCTCCTACGAGCAGTACTTC.

V and J are TRBV19 and TRBJ1-1; maybe TRBD1 (6 bases). Per the germline V gene, CDR1 is LNHDA and CDR2 is SQIVND (reference sequence). V was clipped by 2 bases and J by 1 base, with 14 bases between them. The CDR3 runs 16 residues. The DNA for the CDR3 is TGTGCCAGTAGTATATTATCACAGGGAAGGAACACTGAAGCTTTCTTT. It is translated as CASSILSQGRNTEAFF.

The genes are TRBV6-5 and TRBJ1-5, with a weak D call TRBD1 (6 bases). Per the germline V gene, CDR1 is MNHEY and CDR2 is SVGAGI. This CDR3 comprises 16 residues. Trimming removed 0 bases at V and 5 bases at J, with 14 bases between. The CDR3 DNA is TGTGCCAGCAGTTACTCGGCCAGGGCAGGGGATCAGCCCCAGCATTTT. This encodes CASSYSARAGDQPQHF.

The chain employs TRBV19 and TRBJ2-7; 12 nucleotides align to TRBD1. CDR1 and CDR2 (germline): LNHDA, SQIVND (reference sequence). This CDR3 contains 16 residues. V lost 3 bases, J lost 4 bases, and 7 bases stayed unmatched. The CDR3 region has the DNA TGTGCCAGTAGTATGTTATTGGGACAGGGGGCTTACGAGCAGTACTTC. As protein: CASSMLLGQGAYEQYF.

The V gene is TRBV5-1, the J gene TRBJ2-7, with D possibly TRBD1 on 5 matching bases. CDR3 size: 14 residues. V lost 0 bases to trimming and J lost 2 bases, with 9 bases between them. Per the germline V gene, CDR1 is SGHRS and CDR2 is YFSETQ. The CDR3: CASSLEGPPYEQYF. CDR3 nucleotide sequence: TGCGCCAGCAGCTTGGAGGGGCCCCCCTACGAGCAGTACTTC.

The sample holds one count of this clone. J is TRBJ1-2 and V is TRBV6-5; D perhaps matches TRBD1 (5 bases). Trimming stripped 10 bases from V and 8 bases from J, with 20 bases between. CDR1 is MNHEY and CDR2 is SVGAGI in the germline V gene. The CDR3 runs to 13 residues. DNA for the CDR3: TGTGCCACGAAAACCCCAGGGCCTGGGGGCTACACCTTC. It specifies CATKTPGPGGYTF.

The chain uses TRBV6-1 and TRBJ2-1, with TRBD2 identical over 11 bases. The germline CDR1 and CDR2 sequences are MNHNS and SASEGT. The CDR3 has 16 amino acids. J lost 3 bases, V lost 3 bases, and 4 bases had no gene match. DNA for the CDR3: TGTGCCAGCAGTGAGGGACTAGCGGATATCTACAATGAGCAGTTCTTC. Translating gives CASSEGLADIYNEQFF.

The chain couples TRBV10-1 to TRBJ1-4; 7 positions match TRBD1. The CDR3 loop spans 13 amino acids. V was pared by 2 bases and J by 10 bases, with 4 bases of the junction left unmatched. Germline assignment: CDR1 WNHNN and CDR2 SYGVQD (reference sequence). The CDR3 loop reads CASSEDPGGKLFF. The CDR3 DNA follows: TGCGCCAGCAGTGAGGACCCAGGGGGAAAACTGTTTTTT.

This sequence joins TRBV15 and TRBJ1-1, with 8 positions matching TRBD1. Germline CDR1 and CDR2: LNHNV and YYDKDF (reference sequence). This CDR3 spans 15 amino acids. The junction had 6 bases not matched to a gene; V was cut back by 5 bases and J by 1 base. The CDR3 loop reads CATSGGTGWNTEAFF. CDR3 bases: TGTGCCACCAGCGGAGGGACAGGCTGGAACACTGAAGCTTTCTTT.

The V call is TRBV14, the J call TRBJ1-1; D call uncertain. CDR1 is SGHDN and CDR2 is FVKESK in the germline V gene. V was clipped by 3 bases and J by 5 bases, with 4 bases between them. The CDR3 contains 11 residues. The CDR3: CASSQGTEAFF. The CDR3 bases are TGTGCCAGCAGCCAGGGGACTGAAGCTTTCTTT.

The CDR3 spells CSVVRQTEAFF. CDR3 nucleotides: TGCAGCGTTGTGCGGCAGACTGAAGCTTTCTTT. The J gene is TRBJ1-1, the V gene TRBV29-1, with D uncertain. V lost 4 bases to trimming and J lost 5 bases, with 8 bases between them. Germline CDR1 and CDR2: SQVTM and ANQGSEA. The CDR3 covers 11 residues.

The count of this clone is one. The chain couples TRBV7-9 to TRBJ1-4, with D possibly TRBD1 on 6 matching bases. The CDR3 has 17 amino acids. CDR1 is SEHNR and CDR2 is FQNEAQ in the germline V gene (reference sequence). Deletions cut 5 bases from V and 3 bases from J, with 19 bases between. The CDR3 here is CASSPANYRVSNEKLFF. DNA of the CDR3: TGTGCCAGCAGCCCCGCCAACTACAGGGTTTCTAATGAAAAACTGTTTTTT.